This TCR beta chain was captured by sequencing in a study of CD8 T cells in ankylosing spondylitis. Study-level findings and limits: In ankylosing spondylitis patients, matched synovial fluid reportedly showed significant enrichment of disease-linked clones. Peripheral blood held disease-linked clones only at relatively low frequency, and these were CD8+.

Construction of TCR beta libraries was performed using quantitative 5'-RACE with molecular barcodes. TCRdb itself ran the 5' RACE reads through MiXCR, one entry per CDR3 protein. Among about 250,000 distinct CDR3 sequences listed, 10% were seen once. Between the trimmed V and J ends, which lost 5 bases and 0 bases, there was a span of 17 bases. The CDR3 runs 17 residues. At least ten counts were recorded for this clonotype. The antigen remains undetermined. This clonotype was obtained from a male donor with ankylosing spondylitis or in good health (not recorded which). The sequencing sample was made of blood, either unsorted or a sorted T cell fraction (not recorded which). This rearrangement joins TRBV12-3 or TRBV12-4 to TRBJ2-1; D might be TRBD2 (6 bases). CDR3 region: CASSPPPDGSSYNEQFF. The CDR3 DNA reads TGTGCCAGCAGTCCGCCCCCGGACGGGAGCTCCTACAATGAGCAGTTCTTC.